This T cell receptor (beta chain) was captured in a study of CD8+ T cells in alopecia areata. As for the study in general: Twice a day, 5 to 10 mg of oral tofacitinib was administered to treated patients. Study-level findings and limits: Normal skin's resident alphabeta T cells are also sequenced in scalp samples. Expanded CD8+ clones among the top 100, and scalp clonality, were significantly decreased by tofacitinib.

V shed 1 base and J shed 6 bases, with 25 bases lying between them. Germline-derived CDR1 and CDR2 are SGHTA and FQGNSA. The CDR3 sequence is 19 residues long. Treatment in this sample: oral pan-JAK inhibitor, 5-10 mg twice daily. In alopecia areata patients, both lesional scalp punch biopsies and peripheral blood were collected. cDNA serving as the sequencing template came from extracted, reverse transcribed RNA. Sequencing used immunoSEQ multiplex PCR; TCRdb keeps in-frame clones, though not all of them. Here the sample spans under 25,000 clones, 50% to 75% being singletons. A few counts support this clone. The antigen remains undetermined.

The chain recombines TRBV7-2 with TRBJ2-1; D is perhaps TRBD2 (5 bases). This specimen was skin, taken at week 4, from a patient treated with tofacitinib. This receptor was taken from a human donor with alopecia areata. The CDR3 loop reads CASSLGPMLAKSTGNEQFF. The CDR3 coding sequence is TGTGCCAGCAGCTTAGGCCCAATGCTAGCCAAATCTACCGGCAATGAGCAGTTCTTC.